These T cell receptor beta chains were read from a single sample in a study of cytomegalovirus exposure and HLA in healthy donors. Assay used: immunoSEQ multiplex PCR; TCRdb lists only in-frame clones, some missing. In the table there are fewer than 150,000 clones, over 60% of which are singletons. Material: PBMCs. These receptors were obtained from a middle-aged man in good health and CMV-seropositive. Both conserved end residues are part of each CDR3. Fields, in order: D gene, clone size, V gene, J gene, CDR3 DNA, CDR3 protein. A D gene is named only where the DNA matches it firmly. Where a row states a size, it is once, few, many or the class of an expanded clone; other rows omit it.

d_gene: NA
abundance: NA
v_gene: TRBV27
j_gene: TRBJ2-5
CDR3nt: TGTGCCAGCAGAGACCAGGGTCGAGAGACCCAGTACTTC
CDR3aa: CASRDQGRETQYF

d_gene: TRBD1
abundance: NA
v_gene: TRBV6-5
j_gene: TRBJ1-2
CDR3nt: TGTGCCAGCAGTTACCCAGGGGGCTATGGCTACACCTTC
CDR3aa: CASSYPGGYGYTF

d_gene: NA
abundance: NA
v_gene: TRBV2
j_gene: TRBJ2-1
CDR3nt: TGTGCCAGCCCGGCTAGCGAGTCCTACAATGAGCAGTTCTTC
CDR3aa: CASPASESYNEQFF

d_gene: NA
abundance: NA
v_gene: TRBV30
j_gene: TRBJ1-5
CDR3nt: TGTGCCTGGAGCCTTGCACAGGGAGCGGACCAGCCCCAGCATTTT
CDR3aa: CAWSLAQGADQPQHF

d_gene: TRBD1
abundance: NA
v_gene: TRBV5-4
j_gene: TRBJ2-2
CDR3nt: TGTGCCAGCAGCTCAGGCAACAGGGGGCTTCCCGGGGAGCTGTTTTTT
CDR3aa: CASSSGNRGLPGELFF

d_gene: NA
abundance: once
v_gene: TRBV7-9
j_gene: TRBJ1-4
CDR3nt: TGTGCCAGCAGCTTAACTGGTAAACACATAAGACTTAATGAAAAACTGTTTTTT
CDR3aa: CASSLTGKHIRLNEKLFF

d_gene: TRBD2
abundance: NA
v_gene: TRBV6-1
j_gene: TRBJ2-7
CDR3nt: TGTGCCAGCAGGCCGGGACTAGCGCTCTACGAGCAGTACTTC
CDR3aa: CASRPGLALYEQYF

d_gene: TRBD1
abundance: NA
v_gene: TRBV4-1
j_gene: TRBJ2-3
CDR3nt: TGCGCCAGCAGCCCGTTGAACAGGGGGCGAGGCCGCACAGATACGCAGTATTTT
CDR3aa: CASSPLNRGRGRTDTQYF

d_gene: TRBD2
abundance: NA
v_gene: TRBV10-2
j_gene: TRBJ2-1
CDR3nt: TGCGCCAGCAGTGATATAGCGGGAGGGACCGACAATGAGCAGTTCTTC
CDR3aa: CASSDIAGGTDNEQFF

d_gene: NA
abundance: NA
v_gene: TRBV5-1
j_gene: TRBJ1-2
CDR3nt: TGCGCCAGCAGCTTGAAGGGGGATTCTGGCTACACCTTC
CDR3aa: CASSLKGDSGYTF

d_gene: NA
abundance: few
v_gene: TRBV6-1
j_gene: TRBJ2-7
CDR3nt: TGTGCCAGCAGCTCGGACAGTTCCAACGAGCAGTACTTC
CDR3aa: CASSSDSSNEQYF

d_gene: TRBD1
abundance: NA
v_gene: TRBV30
j_gene: TRBJ1-2
CDR3nt: TGTGCCTGGAGTGGTCCAGGGGGAAGCTATGGCTACACCTTC
CDR3aa: CAWSGPGGSYGYTF

d_gene: NA
abundance: NA
v_gene: TRBV13
j_gene: TRBJ2-1
CDR3nt: TGTGCCAGCAGCACAAAGGGACTTCCTCGGTCCTACAATGAGCAGTTCTTC
CDR3aa: CASSTKGLPRSYNEQFF

d_gene: NA
abundance: NA
v_gene: TRBV14
j_gene: TRBJ1-1
CDR3nt: TGTGCCAGCAGCCAACTGATGACGGGGAACACTGAAGCTTTCTTT
CDR3aa: CASSQLMTGNTEAFF

d_gene: NA
abundance: few
v_gene: TRBV6-5
j_gene: TRBJ1-1
CDR3nt: TGTGCCAGCAGTTACTCGACAGCTAACACTGAAGCTTTCTTT
CDR3aa: CASSYSTANTEAFF

d_gene: NA
abundance: NA
v_gene: TRBV19
j_gene: TRBJ1-6
CDR3nt: TGTGCCAGTAGCTTGTACTCCTATAATTCACCCCTCCACTTT
CDR3aa: CASSLYSYNSPLHF

d_gene: NA
abundance: once
v_gene: TRBV19
j_gene: TRBJ1-1
CDR3nt: TGTGCCACCTCAGCGAGCCCGAACACTGAAGCTTTCTTT
CDR3aa: CATSASPNTEAFF

d_gene: TRBD1
abundance: NA
v_gene: TRBV27
j_gene: TRBJ1-1
CDR3nt: TGTGCCAGCAGTGCCCACAGGGGTGAGAACACTGAAGCTTTCTTT
CDR3aa: CASSAHRGENTEAFF

d_gene: TRBD2
abundance: NA
v_gene: TRBV5-1
j_gene: TRBJ2-7
CDR3nt: TGCGCCAGCAGCTGGTCTAGCGGGAGTACCTACGAGCAGTACTTC
CDR3aa: CASSWSSGSTYEQYF

d_gene: TRBD1
abundance: few
v_gene: TRBV2
j_gene: TRBJ1-2
CDR3nt: TGTGCCAGCAGTGAAGTCCCCTCGGGACAGGGAGACGGCTACACCTTC
CDR3aa: CASSEVPSGQGDGYTF

d_gene: TRBD1
abundance: NA
v_gene: TRBV7-9
j_gene: TRBJ2-3
CDR3nt: TGTGCCAGCAGCCGCGGGACAGGGGGCCCAGATACGCAGTATTTT
CDR3aa: CASSRGTGGPDTQYF

d_gene: TRBD1
abundance: NA
v_gene: TRBV19
j_gene: TRBJ2-7
CDR3nt: TGTGCCAGTAGTATAGGATATTCGGGACAGGTAGCCTACGAGCAGTACTTC
CDR3aa: CASSIGYSGQVAYEQYF

d_gene: TRBD1
abundance: NA
v_gene: TRBV19
j_gene: TRBJ2-3
CDR3nt: TGTGCCAGTAGACCTCGGACAGGTTTCGCAGATACGCAGTATTTT
CDR3aa: CASRPRTGFADTQYF

d_gene: TRBD2
abundance: few
v_gene: TRBV2
j_gene: TRBJ2-5
CDR3nt: TGTGCCAGCAGTGGATACCTGCGGGGGGGCTCGGAGACCCAGTACTTC
CDR3aa: CASSGYLRGGSETQYF

d_gene: TRBD1
abundance: NA
v_gene: TRBV5-1
j_gene: TRBJ2-7
CDR3nt: TGCGCCAGCAGCCCGGGACAGGGTTCCCACGAGCAGTACTTC
CDR3aa: CASSPGQGSHEQYF

d_gene: TRBD2
abundance: NA
v_gene: TRBV7-7
j_gene: TRBJ2-3
CDR3nt: TGTGCTAGCAGCTTGCGGGGGTCTGGCACAGATACGCAGTATTTT
CDR3aa: CASSLRGSGTDTQYF

d_gene: NA
abundance: NA
v_gene: TRBV27
j_gene: TRBJ2-7
CDR3nt: TGTGCCAGCAGTTTAACGCGGTATACCTACGAGCAGTACTTC
CDR3aa: CASSLTRYTYEQYF

d_gene: NA
abundance: NA
v_gene: TRBV4-3
j_gene: TRBJ2-4
CDR3nt: TGCGCCAGCAGCCAAGAAGCAGGGGCCTGGGGCATTCAGTACTTC
CDR3aa: CASSQEAGAWGIQYF

d_gene: NA
abundance: NA
v_gene: TRBV5-1
j_gene: TRBJ1-1
CDR3nt: TGCGCCAGCGGCCAGGGCCTCGTAAACACTGAAGCTTTCTTT
CDR3aa: CASGQGLVNTEAFF

d_gene: NA
abundance: NA
v_gene: TRBV19
j_gene: TRBJ2-7
CDR3nt: TGTGCCAGTAGTCTTTACGACGGGGACGAGCAGTACTTC
CDR3aa: CASSLYDGDEQYF

d_gene: TRBD1
abundance: NA
v_gene: TRBV2
j_gene: TRBJ1-5
CDR3nt: TGTGCCAGCAGAGATGGACAGGGGGCGAATCAGCCCCAGCATTTT
CDR3aa: CASRDGQGANQPQHF

d_gene: TRBD1
abundance: NA
v_gene: TRBV4-2
j_gene: TRBJ2-7
CDR3nt: TGTGCCAGCAGGCTATATGACAGGGGAAATCAGGACGAGCAGTACTTC
CDR3aa: CASRLYDRGNQDEQYF

d_gene: TRBD2
abundance: NA
v_gene: TRBV6-6
j_gene: TRBJ2-5
CDR3nt: TGTGCCAGCAGAACTGCGGGACTAGGAGGGGAGACCCAGTACTTC
CDR3aa: CASRTAGLGGETQYF

d_gene: TRBD1
abundance: NA
v_gene: TRBV7-8
j_gene: TRBJ1-4
CDR3nt: TGTGCCAGCAGCTTGGGACAGACAACTAATGAAAAACTGTTTTTT
CDR3aa: CASSLGQTTNEKLFF

d_gene: TRBD1
abundance: NA
v_gene: TRBV19
j_gene: TRBJ1-6
CDR3nt: TGTGCCAGTAGTACCGTCCGGGACAGGGGAAATTCACCCCTCCACTTT
CDR3aa: CASSTVRDRGNSPLHF

d_gene: TRBD2
abundance: NA
v_gene: TRBV5-4
j_gene: TRBJ2-5
CDR3nt: TGTGCCAGCAGCCATAGCGGGGGGGCACAAGAGACCCAGTACTTC
CDR3aa: CASSHSGGAQETQYF